Presented here are 7 T cell receptor beta chains from one specimen sequenced in a study of T cells in Graves' hyperthyroidism and ophthalmopathy. Authors of the study amplified TCR beta CDR3 regions from RNA transcripts. TCR CDR3 underwent first-round RT-PCR with the HTBI primer set. From the multiplex PCR reads, TCRdb called clonotypes with MiXCR, one entry per CDR3 protein. The sample lists a few hundred thousand distinct CDR3 sequences; under 15% were seen once. The sequenced material came from blood. Receptors originate from a woman aged 25 to 39 with Graves' hyperthyroidism.

The V gene is TRBV6-5, the J gene TRBJ2-3; no clear D. This CDR3 region has 15 residues. CDR1 is MNHEY and CDR2 is SVGAGI in the germline V gene. Trimming took 2 bases from V and 0 from J, leaving 9 bases between them. CDR3 bases: TGTGCCAGCAGTTACCGGCATTCGAGCACAGATACGCAGTATTTT. Its protein product is CASSYRHSSTDTQYF.

As concerns this clonotype: A much larger clone sits a single nucleotide away, making a read error possible. Lacking the conserved final phenylalanine or tryptophan, this CDR3 likely reflects a read error. CDR3 nucleotide sequence: TGCGCCAGCAGACGACAGGGGGAGTATAATTCACCCCTCCACCTT. Encoded protein: CASRRQGEYNSPLHL. The genes are TRBV5-1 and TRBJ1-6; the match to TRBD1 covers 9 bases. The trim removed 5 bases at V and 4 bases at J, leaving 4 bases unmatched. The CDR3 has 15 amino acids. Germline V CDR1 and CDR2: SGHRS, YFSETQ.

The chain links TRBV20-1 to TRBJ2-6; 8 bases match TRBD1. CDR3 length: 16 amino acids. Germline V gives CDR1 DFQATT, CDR2 SNEGSKA (reference sequence). The trim removed 0 bases at V and 3 bases at J, leaving 4 bases unmatched. The CDR3 reads CSAREIRGHGANVLTF. CDR3 coding DNA: TGCAGTGCTAGAGAGATCAGGGGGCATGGGGCCAACGTCCTGACTTTC.

The table lists this clonotype with a few counts. The rearrangement uses TRBV7-9 and TRBJ1-1; D gene ambiguous. In germline, CDR1 is SEHNR, CDR2 FQNEAQ (reference sequence). V was shortened by 4 bases and J by 4 bases, with 10 bases between the two germline ends. CDR3 size: 13 residues. CDR3 in DNA: TGTGCCAGCAGCTGGGAGATAGGCACTGAAGCTTTCTTT. It is translated as CASSWEIGTEAFF.

This clonotype was seen ten or more times. The gene calls are TRBV29-1 and TRBJ2-4; 8 nucleotides agree with TRBD1. CDR1 SQVTM and CDR2 ANQGSEA come from the germline V gene. Germline trimming cut 5 bases from V and 8 bases from J; bases unmatched to any gene: 8. The CDR3 is 13 amino acids. The CDR3 region has the DNA TGCAGCGTTCCGGACCAGGGGGCGGACATTCAGTACTTC. The encoded protein is CSVPDQGADIQYF.

The sample holds a few counts of this clonotype. The V call is TRBV7-2, the J call TRBJ2-7; 8 bases agree with TRBD2. Unmatched junction bases numbered 11, after V lost 5 bases and J lost 2 bases. The CDR3 is made up of 16 amino acids. CDR1 SGHTA and CDR2 FQGNSA come from the germline V gene. The CDR3 nucleotides read TGTGCCAGCAGCGGACGACTAGCGAAGAAAACCTACGAGCAGTACTTC. It translates to CASSGRLAKKTYEQYF. The variable domain in full, with the rest retrieved from reference TRBV7-2 and TRBJ2-7, is GAGVSQSPSNKVTEKGKDVELRCDPISGHTALYWYRQSLGQGLEFLIYFQGNSAPDKSGLPSDRFSAERTGGSVSTLTIQRTQQEDSAVYLCASSGRLAKKTYEQYFGPGTRLTVT.

The rearrangement uses TRBV6-1 and TRBJ2-6; D is uncertain. Germline loops: CDR1 MNHNS, CDR2 SASEGT. V lost 7 bases and J 0 bases, leaving 16 bases between the germline ends. This CDR3 contains 17 residues. The CDR3 region has the DNA TGTGCCAGCACTCCCAGCAGATGGAACTCTGGGGCCAACGTCCTGACTTTC. Its translation: CASTPSRWNSGANVLTF.